This section outlines one T cell receptor beta chain sequence together with its context. Germline CDR1 and CDR2: LNHDA and SQIVND (reference sequence). The V and J ends lost 6 bases and 7 bases, in that order; junction bases with no gene match: 9. The CDR3 length is 15 residues. This entry comes from a study of T cell changes during pregnancy in multiple sclerosis. Sequencing used immunoSEQ multiplex PCR; TCRdb keeps in-frame clones, though not all of them. The data contain roughly 90,000 clones, around 93% of them singletons. The sample in question was peripheral blood, obtained in the third trimester of pregnancy. The chain recombines TRBV19 with TRBJ2-1, with 10 bases identical to TRBD2. This TCR derives from a female donor with multiple sclerosis, enrolled in a pregnancy study. Here the CDR3 DNA reads TGTGCCAGTAGGGGGGGAGCGGGAGGGCGAAATGAGCAGTTCTTC. Protein product: CASRGGAGGRNEQFF.